The 24 T cell receptor beta chains below come from one sample, sequenced in a study of OX40 agonist ivuxolimab in advanced cancers. Some clones are missing from TCRdb's copy, which holds only in-frame ones; the method was immunoSEQ multiplex PCR. The data contain 75,000 to 95,000 clones, 80% to 90% of them seen just once; the ten biggest clones take up approximately 9.1%. The sample here was CD4+ or CD8+ T cells sorted from blood, taken in a trial of the OX40 agonist ivuxolimab. The receptors stem from an adult with an advanced solid tumor such as melanoma, head and neck, liver or kidney cancer.

The chain is built from TRBV19 and TRBJ1-4; TRBD1 might be the D (6 bases). The ends were cut back, 6 bases at V and 5 bases at J, with 13 bases in the middle. The CDR3 sequence is 14 residues long. Germline V lookup: CDR1 LNHDA, CDR2 SQIVND (reference sequence). Here the CDR3 reads CASSQTGTNEKLFF. The CDR3 bases are TGTGCCAGTAGCCAAACCGGGACAAATGAAAAACTGTTTTTT.

The V gene is TRBV20-1, the J gene TRBJ1-6; D is possibly TRBD1 (6 bases). The CDR3 sequence is 10 residues long. Germline V gives CDR1 DFQATT, CDR2 SNEGSKA (reference sequence). V was clipped by 6 bases and J by 13 bases, with 10 bases between them. The CDR3 nucleotides read TGCAGTGCCAGGGGAGGGCCCCTCCACTTT. This codes for CSARGGPLHF.

This clone came up once. The rearrangement links TRBV4-2 to TRBJ2-5, with TRBD1 matching 7 bases. The germline V gene has CDR1 LGHNA and CDR2 YNFKEQ. V dropped 4 bases and J dropped 1; count of bases not matched to a gene: 6. The CDR3 totals 15 residues. The CDR3 DNA reads TGTGCCAGCAGCCGGTCAGGGGGACCCCAAGAGACCCAGTACTTC. It codes for CASSRSGGPQETQYF.

This rearrangement joins TRBV5-8 to TRBJ2-7, with TRBD1 matching 10 bases. Germline values: CDR1 SGHTS, CDR2 YDEGEE. CDR3 length equals 15 residues. Trimming took 5 bases from V and 3 from J; bases not matched to a gene: 8. The CDR3 loop is CASSKGWTGGYEQYF. The DNA of the CDR3 is TGTGCCAGCAGTAAGGGGTGGACAGGGGGCTACGAGCAGTACTTC.

The rearrangement joins TRBV7-2 to TRBJ1-1; D unclear. The CDR3 extends over 13 amino acids. The germline V and J ends were trimmed by 6 bases and 1 base, with 9 bases remaining between them. Germline V gives CDR1 SGHTA, CDR2 FQGNSA. The DNA for the CDR3 is TGTGCCAGCAGTGAACAGCAGAACACTGAAGCTTTCTTT. Translating gives CASSEQQNTEAFF.

The chain uses TRBV18 and TRBJ2-3, with unresolved D. Trimming shortened V by 4 bases and J by 4 bases, and 12 bases separated the two germline ends. The CDR3 is 14 residues long. CDR1 is KGHSH and CDR2 is LQKENI in the germline V gene. Written as DNA, the CDR3 is TGTGCCAGCTCACGGCAGGAGATGGCAGATACGCAGTATTTT. As protein: CASSRQEMADTQYF.

The chain recombines TRBV4-2 with TRBJ2-1; unclear D gene. Trimming left V 6 bases short and J 0 bases short, with 6 bases between. Germline CDR1 LGHNA, CDR2 YNFKEQ. The CDR3 totals 13 residues. In nucleotides, the CDR3 is TGTGCCAGCAGGCAAAGCTCCTACAATGAGCAGTTCTTC. Translating gives CASRQSSYNEQFF.

CDR3 sequence reads: CASSLWAGDGYTF. CDR3 in DNA: TGTGCCAGCAGTTTATGGGCAGGAGATGGCTACACCTTC. The chain joins TRBV28 to TRBJ1-2, with unresolved D. The V end lost 0 bases, the J end lost 6 bases, and 8 bases lay between the germline ends. Germline assignment: CDR1 MDHEN and CDR2 SYDVKM. The CDR3 loop spans 13 amino acids.

The V call is TRBV10-3, the J call TRBJ2-2; TRBD2 matches 14 bases. From germline, CDR1 is ENHRY and CDR2 SYGVKD. The CDR3 consists of 19 residues. J gave up 1 base and V 3 bases, and 7 bases lay outside the gene matches. For the CDR3, the DNA is TGTGCCATCAGTGACGGACTAGCGGGAGGTGGGCTGAACACCGGGGAGCTGTTTTTT. It specifies CAISDGLAGGGLNTGELFF.

The J gene is TRBJ2-5, the V gene TRBV28, with D possibly being TRBD2 (6 bases). Gene TRBJ2-7 matches the end of the DNA better, so the J call may be wrong. CDR1 is MDHEN and CDR2 is SYDVKM in the germline V gene. There are 15 residues in the CDR3. This chain's CDR3 is CASSLRAGSLYEQYF. For the CDR3, the DNA is TGTGCCAGCAGCCTCAGGGCGGGATCGCTCTACGAGCAGTACTTC.

V is TRBV9 and J is TRBJ1-4, with a possible D match to TRBD1 (5 bases). Germline CDR1 is SGDLS and CDR2 is YYNGEE. The CDR3 is made up of 16 amino acids. The ends were cut back, 0 bases at V and 8 bases at J, with 17 bases in the middle. The CDR3 region has the DNA TGTGCCAGCAGCGTAGAAGGGAACAGCAAGGGGGAAAAACTGTTTTTT. Translated: CASSVEGNSKGEKLFF. Based on the CDR3 plus reference TRBV9 and TRBJ1-4, the full variable domain is DSGVTQTPKHLITATGQRVTLRCSPRSGDLSVYWYQQSLDQGLQFLIQYYNGEERAKGNILERFSAQQFPDLHSELNLSSLELGDSALYFCASSVEGNSKGEKLFFGSGTQLSVL.

This clone was detected only a few times. The chain employs TRBV7-2 and TRBJ2-1, with TRBD2 matching over 15 bases. The CDR3 sequence is 16 residues long. In germline, CDR1 is SGHTA, CDR2 FQGNSA. J lost 12 bases, V lost 1 base, and 7 bases had no gene match. The CDR3 protein is CASSLVTGTSGRRQFF. The CDR3, as DNA: TGTGCCAGCAGCTTAGTCACCGGGACTAGCGGGAGGAGGCAGTTCTTC.

The chain employs TRBV5-5 and TRBJ2-5; 13 bases match TRBD2. The V segment lost 4 bases and the J segment 2 bases; nucleotides outside the gene matches: 5. Germline loops: CDR1 SGHKS, CDR2 YYEKEE (reference sequence). The CDR3 has 16 residues. CDR3 loop: CASSPGLAGLQETQYF. As DNA, the CDR3 is TGTGCCAGCAGCCCGGGACTAGCGGGACTACAAGAGACCCAGTACTTC.

The chain has TRBV14 and TRBJ2-1; 7 bases are shared with TRBD1. This CDR3 has 16 residues. The V segment lost 0 bases and the J segment 6 bases; nucleotides outside the gene matches: 8. Germline V gene sequence: CDR1 SGHDN, CDR2 FVKESK. In DNA form, the CDR3 reads TGTGCCAGCAGCCAAGAATCGCTCCCAGGGGGCAATGAGCAGTTCTTC. It translates to CASSQESLPGGNEQFF. The complete variable domain, with remaining parts taken from reference TRBV14 and TRBJ2-1, reads EAGVTQFPSHSVIEKGQTVTLRCDPISGHDNLYWYRRVMGKEIKFLLHFVKESKQDESGMPNNRFLAERTGGTYSTLKVQPAELEDSGVYFCASSQESLPGGNEQFFGPGTRLTVL.

The V gene is TRBV7-9, the J gene TRBJ2-1; TRBD2 agrees at 11 bases. The germline V gene encodes CDR1 SEHNR and CDR2 FQNEAQ (reference sequence). The CDR3 spans 18 residues. The V and J ends lost 4 bases and 8 bases, in that order; junction bases with no gene match: 16. The CDR3 reads CASSSRWASGGLTDEQFF. For the CDR3, the DNA is TGTGCCAGCAGCTCTCGATGGGCTAGCGGGGGGCTCACGGATGAGCAGTTCTTC.

This clone was counted only a few times. The chain recombines TRBV6-1 with TRBJ1-6, with unresolved D. Trimming removed 4 bases at V and 13 bases at J, with 14 bases between. The CDR3 sequence is 13 residues long. The germline V gene has CDR1 MNHNS and CDR2 SASEGT. The CDR3 loop reads CASSGGRSFPLHF. The CDR3 bases are TGTGCCAGCAGTGGCGGACGGAGTTTCCCCCTCCACTTT.

Only one count was recorded for this clone. The chain has TRBV7-8 and TRBJ1-2; perhaps TRBD1 as D (6 bases). CDR3 size: 13 residues. The germline gives CDR1 SGHVS, CDR2 FQNEAQ. With 5 bases removed from V and 6 bases from J, the gap between germline ends came to 13 bases. CDR3 sequence: CASSRGGVDGYTF. The DNA for the CDR3 is TGTGCCAGCAGCCGAGGGGGGGTGGATGGCTACACCTTC.

The chain employs TRBV5-4 and TRBJ2-3, with 8 positions matching TRBD2. V was clipped by 4 bases and J by 0 bases; unmatched bases: 10. The CDR3 consists of 17 residues. Germline V gene data show CDR1 as SGHNT and CDR2 as YYREEE (reference sequence). CDR3 loop: CASSKVLAGFSTDTQYF. The CDR3 DNA reads as TGTGCCAGCAGCAAGGTGCTAGCGGGTTTTAGCACAGATACGCAGTATTTT.

This clone was seen only a few times. CDR3 sequence: CASSLVRGNSPLHF. CDR3 in DNA: TGTGCCAGCAGTTTAGTCAGGGGGAATTCACCCCTCCACTTT. The chain links TRBV27 to TRBJ1-6; 7 positions match TRBD1. Unmatched junction bases numbered 2, after V lost 2 bases and J lost 7 bases. Germline V gene data show CDR1 as MNHEY and CDR2 as SMNVEV (reference sequence). CDR3 length: 14 amino acids.

This clone came up a few times. The rearrangement links TRBV5-5 to TRBJ1-5, with no clear D. The CDR3 loop spans 13 amino acids. The germline V gene encodes CDR1 SGHKS and CDR2 YYEKEE (reference sequence). The V end lost 1 base, the J end lost 7 bases, and 9 bases lay between the germline ends. The CDR3 nucleotides read TGTGCCAGCAGCTTGATAGATGGGCAGCCCCAGCATTTT. This encodes CASSLIDGQPQHF. Full variable domain (outside the CDR3, taken from reference TRBV5-5 and TRBJ1-5): DAGVTQSPTHLIKTRGQQVTLRCSPISGHKSVSWYQQVLGQGPQFIFQYYEKEERGRGNFPDRFSARQFPNYSSELNVNALLLGDSALYLCASSLIDGQPQHFGDGTRLSIL.

This clone has only one observation. This chain uses TRBV18 with TRBJ2-3; D is perhaps TRBD1 (6 bases). From germline, CDR1 is KGHSH and CDR2 LQKENI. The V end was cut by 2 bases, the J end by 0 bases, with 9 bases between. This CDR3 contains 15 residues. The CDR3 DNA reads as TGTGCCAGCTCACCAAGAGGGGGTAGCACAGATACGCAGTATTTT. Its translation is CASSPRGGSTDTQYF.

The chain joins TRBV5-1 to TRBJ1-1; D is undetermined. This CDR3 is 14 amino acids long. The germline CDR1 and CDR2 sequences are SGHRS and YFSETQ. V was trimmed by 4 bases and J by 5 bases, leaving 15 bases between them. For the CDR3, the DNA is TGCGCCAGCAGCACCGGTTTCGGAAATACTGAAGCTTTCTTT. Encoded protein: CASSTGFGNTEAFF.

The chain is built from TRBV5-1 and TRBJ1-1; D gene ambiguous. Germline CDR1 is SGHRS and CDR2 is YFSETQ. The V gene lost 2 bases and the J gene lost 0 bases, with 5 bases spanning the gap. CDR3 size: 13 residues. CDR3 region: CASSFSLNTEAFF. The CDR3 DNA reads as TGCGCCAGCAGCTTTAGCCTGAACACTGAAGCTTTCTTT.

V is TRBV14 and J is TRBJ2-7, with D perhaps TRBD1 or TRBD2 (5 bases each). Germline V lookup: CDR1 SGHDN, CDR2 FVKESK. The CDR3 runs 13 residues. The V end was cut by 8 bases, the J end by 0 bases, with 11 bases between. CDR3 coding DNA: TGTGCCAGCTGGGACCGAAGCTCCTACGAGCAGTACTTC. It codes for CASWDRSSYEQYF.